Below, 28 T cell receptor beta chains from the same sample are listed, as sequenced in a study of T cells in Graves' hyperthyroidism and ophthalmopathy. Amplification yielded TCR beta CDR3 regions, with RNA transcripts as the source. TCR CDR3 regions were first amplified by RT-PCR with HTBI primers. One entry per CDR3 protein results from TCRdb running MiXCR on the multiplex PCR reads. The data hold approximately 690,000 distinct CDR3 sequences, with less than 25% observed a single time. Sample: blood. These receptors all come from a man aged 25 to 40 with Graves' ophthalmopathy.

The chain employs TRBV9 and TRBJ2-1; D ambiguous. The CDR3 has 14 residues. The V end was cut by 4 bases, the J end by 5 bases, with 13 bases between. Looked up from germline, CDR1 is SGDLS and CDR2 is YYNGEE. The CDR3 nucleotides are TGTGCCAGCAGCTTTCAGGCCACAAACAATGAGCAGTTCTTC. It codes for CASSFQATNNEQFF.

This clonotype was counted at least ten times. The J gene is TRBJ1-3, the V gene TRBV28; 10 bases map to TRBD1. This CDR3 has 14 residues. The trim removed 6 bases at V and 2 bases at J, leaving 1 base unmatched. Germline lookup yields CDR1 MDHEN and CDR2 SYDVKM. The CDR3 nucleotides read TGTGCCAGCAGCGGACAGGGGGCTGGAAACACCATATATTTT. The encoded protein is CASSGQGAGNTIYF.

In the case of this clonotype: This sequence is one base from a far larger clone and is likely a read error. The gene calls are TRBV28 and TRBJ1-1; no clear D gene. The CDR3 has 13 residues. Per the germline V gene, CDR1 is MDHEN and CDR2 is SYDVKM. V shed 4 bases and J shed 4 bases, with 10 bases lying between them. As DNA, the CDR3 is TGTGCCAGCAGTTCCACATGGGGCACTGAAGCTTTCTTT. Translated: CASSSTWGTEAFF.

The J gene is TRBJ2-1, the V gene TRBV3-1, with TRBD2 matching over 11 bases. The CDR3 spans 14 residues. Germline lookup yields CDR1 LGHDT and CDR2 YNNKEL (reference sequence). V shed 3 bases and J 16 bases; nucleotides not matched to a gene: 11. The CDR3 sequence is CASSHLRGLAGLFF. In nucleotides, the CDR3 is TGTGCCAGCAGCCATTTACGCGGACTAGCGGGTCTTTTCTTC.

The CDR3 region has the DNA TGCGCCAGCAGCTTGGCCCAAGGGGAGGGCTACGAGCAGTACTTC. Translating gives CASSLAQGEGYEQYF. This rearrangement joins TRBV5-1 to TRBJ2-7; 7 nucleotides agree with TRBD2. Germline CDR1 is SGHRS and CDR2 is YFSETQ. Germline trimming cut 0 bases from V and 3 bases from J; bases unmatched to any gene: 6. The CDR3 extends over 15 amino acids.

This clonotype showed up just a few times. This chain joins TRBV29-1 and TRBJ2-7; weak D call: TRBD1 (6 bases). Germline CDR1 is SQVTM and CDR2 is ANQGSEA. Trimming cost V 6 bases and J 3 bases, with 12 bases left between them. This CDR3 contains 12 residues. CDR3 protein: CSVAGTNYEQYF. The CDR3 DNA reads TGCAGCGTGGCCGGGACAAACTACGAGCAGTACTTC.

This clonotype was counted a few times. The V and J genes are TRBV5-6 and TRBJ2-2, with 7 nucleotides matching TRBD1. Germline CDR1 is SGHDT and CDR2 is YYEEEE. V lost 4 bases to trimming and J lost 3 bases; unmatched junction nucleotides: 9. This CDR3 has 16 residues. The CDR3 DNA follows: TGTGCCAGCAGCGTCTACAGGGGTACGGACACCGGGGAGCTGTTTTTT. Its protein product is CASSVYRGTDTGELFF.

The table lists this clonotype with many counts. The V call is TRBV12-3 or TRBV12-4, the J call TRBJ1-1; D is unclear. Trimming took off 3 bases at V and 5 bases at J, with 13 bases between the two ends. The CDR3 consists of 14 residues. The CDR3 is CASSLRPTGTEAFF. DNA of the CDR3: TGTGCCAGCAGTTTGAGGCCAACCGGTACTGAAGCTTTCTTT.

On this clonotype: Compared with germline, one end of the junction differs, possibly owing to a read error. The rearrangement links TRBV20-1 to TRBJ1-2; 7 bases are a match to TRBD1. The CDR3 length is 14 residues. Per germline, CDR1 DFQATT and CDR2 SNEGSKA (reference sequence). As DNA, the CDR3 is TGCAGTGCTGGAGATACAGGGGTCGGTGGTGGCTACACCTTC. It yields the protein CSAGDTGVGGGYTF.

This clonotype showed up many times. This chain uses TRBV7-3 with TRBJ2-1; 10 nucleotides match TRBD2. Unmatched junction bases numbered 7, after V lost 4 bases and J lost 7 bases. Germline values: CDR1 SGHTA, CDR2 FQGTGA. The CDR3 runs to 15 residues. CDR3 sequence reads: CASSSLAGRGNEQFF. The CDR3 DNA follows: TGTGCCAGCAGCTCACTAGCGGGACGAGGGAATGAGCAGTTCTTC.

This clonotype showed up many times. This chain links TRBV20-1 with TRBJ1-1, with 8 nucleotides matching TRBD1. The CDR3 has 14 amino acids. Trimming removed 4 bases from V and 5 bases from J; junction bases left unmatched: 9. Germline CDR1 is DFQATT and CDR2 is SNEGSKA (reference sequence). The CDR3 DNA reads TGCAGTGCTACTCATACAGGGGGTAAGACTGAAGCTTTCTTT. Its protein is CSATHTGGKTEAFF.

In its sample, this clonotype was seen a few times. This sequence joins TRBV6-1 and TRBJ1-1, with D unclear. V dropped 5 bases and J dropped 1 base, with 17 bases sitting between them. The germline CDR1 and CDR2 sequences are MNHNS and SASEGT. There are 16 residues in the CDR3. The CDR3 nucleotides are TGTGCCAGCAGTTACGGGAGAGGGATGACGAACACTGAAGCTTTCTTT. It specifies CASSYGRGMTNTEAFF.

Concerning this clonotype: The junction differs from germline at one of its ends, possibly a read error. V is TRBV28 and J is TRBJ1-2; the D is unclear. CDR1 and CDR2 (germline): MDHEN, SYDVKM. The CDR3 loop spans 11 amino acids. CDR3 sequence reads: CASLGNYDYTF. The CDR3, as DNA: TGTGCCAGCCTAGGGAACTATGACTACACCTTC.

This chain links TRBV20-1 with TRBJ2-1, with D maybe TRBD2 (6 bases). The germline V gene has CDR1 DFQATT and CDR2 SNEGSKA (reference sequence). The CDR3 loop spans 11 amino acids. The V end lost 5 bases, the J end lost 10 bases, and 12 bases lay between the germline ends. The CDR3 DNA reads as TGCAGTGCTGTTCCGGAGGGGGAGCAGTTCTTC. Protein: CSAVPEGEQFF.

This clonotype showed up many times. V and J are TRBV20-1 and TRBJ1-5, with 9 positions matching TRBD1. The CDR3 spans 13 residues. The V gene's germline CDR1 is DFQATT and CDR2 SNEGSKA (reference sequence). V shed 5 bases and J 6 bases; nucleotides not matched to a gene: 5. The CDR3 sequence: CSAGGQGRQPQHF. For the CDR3, the DNA is TGCAGTGCTGGGGGACAGGGCCGTCAGCCCCAGCATTTT.

A few counts support this clonotype. DNA of the CDR3: TGTGCCAGCAGTACCCGGACCGAAGTAGAGGGCTACACCTTC. It codes for CASSTRTEVEGYTF. V gene TRBV2 combines with J gene TRBJ1-2; D uncertain. V was clipped by 5 bases and J by 8 bases, with 18 bases between them. Germline V lookup: CDR1 SNHLY, CDR2 FYNNEI. The CDR3 is 14 residues long.

There are a few counts of this clonotype. This sequence joins TRBV5-1 and TRBJ2-1, with a tentative D call TRBD2 (6 bases). Germline-derived CDR1 and CDR2 are SGHRS and YFSETQ. This CDR3 is 13 amino acids long. V gave up 7 bases and J gave up 4 bases, with 12 bases separating them. The DNA for the CDR3 is TGCGCCAGCGCGCGGGGATATTACAATGAGCAGTTCTTC. As protein: CASARGYYNEQFF.

The chain is built from TRBV25-1 and TRBJ2-7; 9 bases are a match to TRBD1. The CDR3 is 15 residues long. J lost 4 bases, V lost 4 bases, and 8 bases had no gene match. The V gene's germline CDR1 is MGHDK and CDR2 SYGVNS. CDR3 DNA: TGTGCCAGCAGTGCCCCCGGGACAGGGTATTACGAGCAGTACTTC. Translated, it gives CASSAPGTGYYEQYF.

V gene TRBV6-2 or TRBV6-3 combines with J gene TRBJ2-5; unclear D gene. V gave up 9 bases and J gave up 2 bases, with 13 bases separating them. CDR3 size: 13 residues. In germline, CDR1 is MNHEY, CDR2 SVGEGT. The CDR3 region has the DNA TGTGCCAGGGGTGGCGGAGCACAAGAGACCCAGTACTTC. It translates to CARGGGAQETQYF.

V is TRBV30 and J is TRBJ1-2; D not certain. This CDR3 region has 14 residues. The ends were cut back, 7 bases at V and 3 bases at J, with 18 bases in the middle. CDR1 is GTSNPN and CDR2 is SVGIG in the germline V gene (reference sequence). This chain's CDR3 is CASAPGNSDYGYTF. CDR3 nucleotide sequence: TGTGCCTCCGCCCCCGGGAACAGCGACTATGGCTACACCTTC.

This clonotype was seen at least ten times. The V call is TRBV28, the J call TRBJ2-1; TRBD2 agrees at 8 bases. Germline CDR1 and CDR2: MDHEN and SYDVKM. This CDR3 spans 15 amino acids. V lost 4 bases to trimming and J lost 4 bases; unmatched junction nucleotides: 6. The DNA of the CDR3 is TGTGCCAGCAGTTCCCCTACTAGCGGTTACAATGAGCAGTTCTTC. This sequence encodes CASSSPTSGYNEQFF.

This clonotype was counted between two and nine times. The rearrangement links TRBV6-2 or TRBV6-3 to TRBJ1-2; 8 bases fit TRBD1. V shed 4 bases and J 5 bases; nucleotides not matched to a gene: 6. There are 14 residues in the CDR3. From germline, CDR1 is MNHEY and CDR2 SVGEGT. The DNA of the CDR3 is TGTGCCAGCAGTTTCGACAGGGGTGTATATGGCTACACCTTC. Translating it yields CASSFDRGVYGYTF.

In this sample, this clonotype turned up a few times. The chain couples TRBV7-9 to TRBJ2-7; 9 bases line up with TRBD2. This CDR3 has 15 amino acids. With V trimmed by 6 bases and J by 4 bases, 10 bases remained unmatched. CDR1 is SEHNR and CDR2 is FQNEAQ in the germline V gene (reference sequence). CDR3 in DNA: TGTGCCAGCAGTCCTCCGGGACTAGCTTTATACGAGCAGTACTTC. Its protein is CASSPPGLALYEQYF.

This clonotype was recorded once. A much larger clone sits a single nucleotide away, making a read error possible. This CDR3 reads CASSSSGPWETQYF. In DNA form, the CDR3 reads TGTGCCAGCAGCTCTAGCGGGCCATGGGAGACCCAGTACTTC. The chain employs TRBV11-1 and TRBJ2-5, with 8 bases identical to TRBD2. The CDR3 extends over 14 amino acids. The J segment lost 5 bases and the V segment lost 4 bases, leaving 6 bases of the junction unmatched. Germline V gene lookup returns CDR1 SGHAT and CDR2 FQDESV (reference sequence).

In regard to this clonotype: The junction departs from the called germline gene at one end, perhaps through a read error. This chain links TRBV4-1 with TRBJ2-5, with 10 bases aligning to TRBD2. In germline, CDR1 is MGHRA, CDR2 YSYEKL. The CDR3 runs to 13 residues. CDR3 residues: CASSQEEGLAAHF. CDR3 bases: TGCGCCAGCAGCCAAGAAGAAGGACTAGCGGCCCACTTC.

This clonotype was detected ten times or more. The gene calls are TRBV7-2 and TRBJ2-7; D is perhaps TRBD2 (6 bases). CDR1 and CDR2 (germline): SGHTA, FQGNSA. Trimming took 3 bases from V and 4 from J, leaving 13 bases between them. The CDR3 is 14 residues long. In DNA, the CDR3 is TGTGCCAGCAGCTTCGCTGGCGCGGGGTACGAGCAGTACTTC. It is translated as CASSFAGAGYEQYF.

This clonotype was seen a handful of times. A much more abundant neighbour one base away suggests this may be a read error. The rearrangement uses TRBV28 and TRBJ1-3; D unclear. Trimming left V 2 bases short and J 4 bases short, with 12 bases between. In germline, CDR1 is MDHEN, CDR2 SYDVKM. This CDR3 contains 15 residues. CDR3 DNA: TGTGCCAGCAGTTTACGGTGGCAGGCCGGAAACACCATATATTTT. Its protein product is CASSLRWQAGNTIYF.

Regarding this clonotype: One junction end disagrees with the germline gene, perhaps due to a read error. The J gene is TRBJ2-5, the V gene TRBV7-7; D unclear. The CDR3 spans 13 residues. Germline V lookup: CDR1 SSHAT, CDR2 FNYEAQ (reference sequence). The CDR3 reads CASSLERFETQYF. The CDR3 region has the DNA TGTGCTAGCAGCTTAGAAAGGTTTGAGACCCAGTACTTC.